This record covers a single T cell receptor (beta chain). What it recognizes is unknown. The CDR3 length is 12 residues. Trimming stripped 2 bases from V and 9 bases from J, with 5 bases between. This entry belongs to a study of brain T cells in children with intractable seizures. General observations from the study: Pre- and post-surgery blood differed in depth, so pre-surgery absences may be undersampling. HCMV serostatus was not known, and viral specificity came from CDR3 similarity only.

TCRdb's table, derived via immunoSEQ multiplex PCR, lists solely in-frame clones and lacks some. The table has tens of thousands of clones, around 91% seen once. The source material was peripheral blood, sampled at surgery. The clonotype originates from a girl aged 2-15 years with Rasmussen encephalitis and intractable seizures. The rearrangement joins TRBV12-3 or TRBV12-4 to TRBJ1-6; no clear D. CDR3 coding DNA: TGTGCCAGCAGTTTAAAGGGTTCACCCCTCCACTTT. Translated: CASSLKGSPLHF.